Below, 19 T cell receptor beta chains from the same sample are listed, as sequenced in a study of cytomegalovirus exposure and HLA in healthy donors. PCR primers comprised 60 Vbeta and 13 Jbeta primers. Measured with immunoSEQ multiplex PCR; TCRdb has only the in-frame clones, and not every one. Of roughly 200,000 clones in the sample, about 83% were seen once. The sample consisted of PBMCs. These receptors were collected from a female donor in good health and CMV-seronegative.

There are a few counts of this clone. The chain employs TRBV2 and TRBJ2-3; 10 bases map to TRBD2. V trimming: 10 bases; J trimming: 0 bases; junction bases outside the gene matches: 13. CDR3 length: 17 residues. Germline V gene sequence: CDR1 SNHLY, CDR2 FYNNEI. The CDR3 DNA is TGTGCCACTAGCGGGGGACAGTCACCATTTAGCACAGATACGCAGTATTTT. It yields the protein CATSGGQSPFSTDTQYF.

This clone was seen only once. The chain carries TRBV14 and TRBJ1-2; D call uncertain. The V gene lost 1 base and the J gene lost 1 base, with 10 bases spanning the gap. This CDR3 comprises 15 residues. The germline V gene has CDR1 SGHDN and CDR2 FVKESK. The CDR3 coding sequence is TGTGCCAGCAGCCAAGGAGCCCGCATTAACTATGGCTACACCTTC. Translated, it gives CASSQGARINYGYTF. Based on the CDR3 plus reference TRBV14 and TRBJ1-2, the full variable domain is EAGVTQFPSHSVIEKGQTVTLRCDPISGHDNLYWYRRVMGKEIKFLLHFVKESKQDESGMPNNRFLAERTGGTYSTLKVQPAELEDSGVYFCASSQGARINYGYTFGSGTRLTVV.

V is TRBV19 and J is TRBJ1-4, with D perhaps TRBD1 (5 bases). The CDR3 totals 15 residues. V shed 3 bases and J shed 6 bases, with 14 bases lying between them. Germline V gives CDR1 LNHDA, CDR2 SQIVND (reference sequence). Written as DNA, the CDR3 is TGTGCCAGTAGTATGGGGGAGGGTCGGTATGAAAAACTGTTTTTT. Translation gives CASSMGEGRYEKLFF. The complete variable domain, with remaining parts taken from reference TRBV19 and TRBJ1-4, reads DGGITQSPKYLFRKEGQNVTLSCEQNLNHDAMYWYRQDPGQGLRLIYYSQIVNDFQKGDIAEGYSVSREKKESFPLTVTSAQKNPTAFYLCASSMGEGRYEKLFFGSGTQLSVL.

This sequence joins TRBV29-1 and TRBJ2-3; 14 nucleotides line up with TRBD2. With V trimmed by 3 bases and J by 4 bases, 3 bases remained unmatched. The CDR3 is made up of 15 amino acids. In germline, CDR1 is SQVTM, CDR2 ANQGSEA. The CDR3 here is CSVDRGLAGADTQYF. CDR3 coding DNA: TGCAGCGTTGATAGGGGACTAGCGGGGGCAGATACGCAGTATTTT.

The rearrangement joins TRBV5-1 to TRBJ1-2, with D maybe TRBD1 (5 bases). Germline V gene lookup returns CDR1 SGHRS and CDR2 YFSETQ. Trimming shortened V by 0 bases and J by 6 bases, and 12 bases separated the two germline ends. CDR3 length equals 14 residues. CDR3 sequence: CASSLEGIADGYTF. The CDR3 DNA reads TGCGCCAGCAGCTTGGAGGGGATAGCGGATGGCTACACCTTC. The entire variable domain, with the rest obtained from reference TRBV5-1 and TRBJ1-2, is as follows: KAGVTQTPRYLIKTRGQQVTLSCSPISGHRSVSWYQQTPGQGLQFLFEYFSETQRNKGNFPGRFSGRQFSNSRSEMNVSTLELGDSALYLCASSLEGIADGYTFGSGTRLTVV.

This chain connects TRBV11-3 to TRBJ2-2; 7 nucleotides agree with TRBD2. The CDR3 has 15 amino acids. V gave up 5 bases and J gave up 3 bases; unmatched junction bases: 6. Germline assignment: CDR1 SGHNT and CDR2 YENEEA. The CDR3 is CASSPGGSYTGELFF. The CDR3, as DNA: TGTGCCAGCAGCCCCGGGGGGTCGTACACCGGGGAGCTGTTTTTT.

This clone turned up a few times. The gene calls are TRBV4-3 and TRBJ2-1, with D possibly matching TRBD1 (6 bases). The CDR3 is made up of 12 amino acids. Trimming took off 4 bases at V and 10 bases at J, with 11 bases between the two ends. The germline V gene encodes CDR1 LGHNA and CDR2 YSLEER. In DNA form, the CDR3 reads TGCGCCAGCAGCCGGGCTCAGGGGGAGCAGTTCTTC. Translating gives CASSRAQGEQFF.

This chain connects TRBV18 to TRBJ2-5; D remains ambiguous. The J call is uncertain, as TRBJ2-7 better fits the DNA end. CDR3 size: 13 residues. Per germline, CDR1 KGHSH and CDR2 LQKENI. Here the CDR3 reads CASSPPSSYEQYF. CDR3 bases: TGTGCCAGCTCACCACCGAGCTCCTACGAGCAGTACTTC.

In its sample, this clone was seen a few times. V gene TRBV6-5 combines with J gene TRBJ2-5, with 7 bases lining up with TRBD2. With V trimmed by 0 bases and J by 5 bases, 6 bases remained unmatched. The germline V gene encodes CDR1 MNHEY and CDR2 SVGAGI. The CDR3 contains 15 residues. CDR3 nucleotides: TGTGCCAGCAGTTACTCTAAGGGAGGGATCGAGACCCAGTACTTC. It specifies CASSYSKGGIETQYF.

V is TRBV6-1 and J is TRBJ2-5, with TRBD2 identical over 12 bases. V trimming: 6 bases; J trimming: 11 bases; junction bases outside the gene matches: 10. The CDR3 contains 14 residues. CDR1 and CDR2 from the germline V gene are MNHNS and SASEGT. Written as DNA, the CDR3 is TGTGCCAGCAGATTACTAGCGGGGGGTATTGAGCAGTACTTC. Its translation is CASRLLAGGIEQYF.

V gene TRBV6-4 combines with J gene TRBJ1-5, with 12 positions matching TRBD1. CDR3 length: 22 residues. The germline V gene encodes CDR1 MRHNA and CDR2 SNTAGT. The ends lost 1 base at V and 0 bases at J; junction bases unmatched: 16. The DNA for the CDR3 is TGTGCCAGCAGTGACTTCGGGACAGGGGGCATCCCCGACGACTATAGCAATCAGCCCCAGCATTTT. Protein sequence: CASSDFGTGGIPDDYSNQPQHF.

As DNA, the CDR3 is TGTGCCAGCACCCTCGGGAGGGGGAACGAGCAGTACTTC. It yields the protein CASTLGRGNEQYF. The J gene is TRBJ2-7, the V gene TRBV27, with 8 bases aligning to TRBD2. The length of the CDR3 is 13 residues. J was trimmed by 5 bases and V by 7 bases; bases with no gene match: 7. In germline, CDR1 is MNHEY, CDR2 SMNVEV (reference sequence).

The genes are TRBV9 and TRBJ2-7; 8 bases line up with TRBD1. The CDR3 has 15 residues. V was pared by 0 bases and J by 4 bases, with 6 bases of the junction left unmatched. From germline, CDR1 is SGDLS and CDR2 YYNGEE. The CDR3 reads CASSVEPGGAYEQYF. CDR3 sequence (DNA): TGTGCCAGCAGCGTAGAGCCAGGGGGCGCGTACGAGCAGTACTTC.

Points on this clone: The junction does not match germline at one end; this may be a read error. The chain employs TRBV27 and TRBJ2-1, with a tentative D call TRBD1 (6 bases). The CDR3 totals 13 residues. Germline CDR1 reads MNHEY; CDR2 reads SMNVEV (reference sequence). Here the CDR3 DNA reads TGTGCCAGCAGTCTATCTAGGGGGAATGAGCAGTTCTTC. Translating it yields CASSLSRGNEQFF.

The rearrangement joins TRBV5-6 to TRBJ2-7; 7 bases fit TRBD1. The junction had 8 bases not matched to a gene; V was cut back by 5 bases and J by 3 bases. The CDR3 has 14 residues. Per germline, CDR1 SGHDT and CDR2 YYEEEE. CDR3 in amino acids: CASRGNRGFYEQYF. CDR3 nucleotide sequence: TGTGCCAGCAGGGGAAACAGGGGATTCTACGAGCAGTACTTC.

This clone has only one observation. The rearrangement joins TRBV2 to TRBJ2-1, with TRBD2 identical over 8 bases. CDR1 and CDR2 (germline): SNHLY, FYNNEI. V lost 3 bases to trimming and J lost 8 bases; unmatched junction nucleotides: 6. CDR3 length equals 14 residues. The CDR3 here is CASSEKRERDEQFF. The CDR3 nucleotides are TGTGCCAGCAGTGAGAAGCGGGAGAGAGATGAGCAGTTCTTC.

V usage is TRBV19 and J usage is TRBJ2-7, with TRBD1 identical over 7 bases. The CDR3 covers 13 residues. The trim removed 3 bases at V and 3 bases at J, leaving 2 bases unmatched. Germline V gene sequence: CDR1 LNHDA, CDR2 SQIVND (reference sequence). The CDR3 DNA reads TGTGCCAGTAGTATGGGACAGATCTACGAGCAGTACTTC. Its translation: CASSMGQIYEQYF. The full variable domain, with the rest looked up from reference TRBV19 and TRBJ2-7, is DGGITQSPKYLFRKEGQNVTLSCEQNLNHDAMYWYRQDPGQGLRLIYYSQIVNDFQKGDIAEGYSVSREKKESFPLTVTSAQKNPTAFYLCASSMGQIYEQYFGPGTRLTVT.

This clone has only one observation. This chain connects TRBV6-1 to TRBJ1-5; D is uncertain. The CDR3 is 14 residues long. The ends were cut back, 1 base at V and 5 bases at J, with 9 bases in the middle. Looked up from germline, CDR1 is MNHNS and CDR2 is SASEGT. CDR3 coding DNA: TGTGCCAGCAGTGAAGGAGGGATCGATCAGCCCCAGCATTTT. This gives the protein CASSEGGIDQPQHF.

The genes are TRBV5-1 and TRBJ1-6; D is unresolved. Looked up from germline, CDR1 is SGHRS and CDR2 is YFSETQ. This CDR3 region has 16 residues. Trimming left V 1 base short and J 8 bases short, with 16 bases between. For the CDR3, the DNA is TGCGCCAGCAGCTTGAACACAACCCCCTTGGATTCACCCCTCCACTTT. Translated, it gives CASSLNTTPLDSPLHF.